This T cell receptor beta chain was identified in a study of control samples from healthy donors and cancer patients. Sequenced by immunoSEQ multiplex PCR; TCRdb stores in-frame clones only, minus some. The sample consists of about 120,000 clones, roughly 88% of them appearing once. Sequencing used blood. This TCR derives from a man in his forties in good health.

As DNA, the CDR3 is TGTGCCAGCAGCCTCGGACTGGGAATCTCACCCCTCCACTTT. Protein: CASSLGLGISPLHF. The chain combines TRBV7-9 with TRBJ1-6; D unresolved. The germline V and J ends were trimmed by 5 bases and 10 bases, with 15 bases remaining between them. Germline loops: CDR1 SEHNR, CDR2 FQNEAQ (reference sequence). The CDR3 totals 14 residues.